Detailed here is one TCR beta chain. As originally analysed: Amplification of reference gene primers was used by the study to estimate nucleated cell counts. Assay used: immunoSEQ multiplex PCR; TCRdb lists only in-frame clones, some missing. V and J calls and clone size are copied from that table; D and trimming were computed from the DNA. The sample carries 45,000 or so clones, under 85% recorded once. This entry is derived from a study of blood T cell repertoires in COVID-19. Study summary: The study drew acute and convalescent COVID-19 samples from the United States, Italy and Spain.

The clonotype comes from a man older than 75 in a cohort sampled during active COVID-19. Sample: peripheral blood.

The CDR3, as DNA: TGCGCCAGCAGCCAAGATAGGGGAGGGAACTATGGCTACACCTTC. Translation gives CASSQDRGGNYGYTF. The chain uses TRBV4-3 and TRBJ1-2, with a weak D call TRBD1 (5 bases). The CDR3 has 15 residues. Trimming left V 0 bases short and J 2 bases short, with 10 bases between. Germline values: CDR1 LGHNA, CDR2 YSLEER.